Below are 23 T cell receptor beta chains sequenced from a single sample in a study of cytomegalovirus exposure and HLA in healthy donors. 60 Vbeta and 13 Jbeta primers were used in PCR. Clones were read by immunoSEQ multiplex PCR, and TCRdb kept only the in-frame ones, dropping some. Among 140,000 to 150,000 clones, around 84% were seen once, and the ten largest hold less than 2.5%. Sequencing was done on a sample of PBMCs. The origin of the receptors is a boy younger than 10 in good health and CMV-seronegative.

The chain couples TRBV6-6 to TRBJ1-6, with 7 bases matching TRBD1. Trimming cost V 2 bases and J 9 bases; bases outside gene matches: 4. CDR3 length: 14 amino acids. Germline V CDR1 and CDR2: MNHNY, SVGAGI (reference sequence). CDR3 protein: CASSYEGAGSPLHF. For the CDR3, the DNA is TGTGCCAGCAGTTACGAGGGGGCAGGTTCACCCCTCCACTTT.

V is TRBV5-4 and J is TRBJ1-2; D perhaps matches TRBD1 (6 bases). Germline CDR1 and CDR2: SGHNT and YYREEE (reference sequence). The CDR3 contains 15 residues. V was clipped by 0 bases and J by 6 bases, with 15 bases between them. Here the CDR3 reads CASSLGGFGGDGYTF. CDR3 coding DNA: TGTGCCAGCAGCTTGGGGGGTTTTGGGGGCGATGGCTACACCTTC. Combining the CDR3 with reference TRBV5-4 and TRBJ1-2 gives the whole variable domain ETGVTQSPTHLIKTRGQQVTLRCSSQSGHNTVSWYQQALGQGPQFIFQYYREEENGRGNFPPRFSGLQFPNYSSELNVNALELDDSALYLCASSLGGFGGDGYTFGSGTRLTVV.

The genes are TRBV14 and TRBJ2-3, with 9 bases identical to TRBD2. This CDR3 has 16 amino acids. J gave up 5 bases and V 4 bases, and 10 bases lay outside the gene matches. Germline lookup yields CDR1 SGHDN and CDR2 FVKESK. The CDR3 sequence: CASSPLGLAGIDTQYF. DNA for the CDR3: TGTGCCAGCAGCCCCCTGGGGCTAGCGGGGATAGATACGCAGTATTTT.

The table lists this clone with a count of one. The CDR3 reads CASSAFGLRDRASPLHF. For the CDR3, the DNA is TGTGCCAGCAGTGCTTTTGGGCTTAGGGACAGGGCTTCACCCCTCCACTTT. The chain carries TRBV25-1 and TRBJ1-6; 9 bases line up with TRBD1. V was clipped by 4 bases and J by 9 bases; unmatched bases: 13. The CDR3 consists of 17 residues. Germline V CDR1 and CDR2: MGHDK, SYGVNS.

Worth noting for this clone: Sequence at one end of the junction differs from germline and may be a read error. The chain couples TRBV7-9 to TRBJ1-4; TRBD1 is a possible D gene (5 bases). Germline-derived CDR1 and CDR2 are SEHNR and FQNEAQ (reference sequence). The CDR3 consists of 17 residues. This CDR3 is CSSSPGGRVNGNEKLFF. The CDR3 coding sequence is TGTTCCAGCAGCCCGGGTGGCAGGGTAAATGGTAATGAAAAACTGTTTTTT.

The chain has TRBV15 and TRBJ2-5, with TRBD1 matching over 7 bases. CDR1 and CDR2 (germline): LNHNV, YYDKDF (reference sequence). The CDR3 has 14 residues. The V and J ends lost 3 bases and 3 bases, in that order; junction bases with no gene match: 4. In DNA form, the CDR3 reads TGTGCCACCAGCAGGAACAGGGGCAAAGAGACCCAGTACTTC. Translation: CATSRNRGKETQYF.

This clone has only one observation. The chain links TRBV29-1 to TRBJ2-5, with TRBD1 matching over 10 bases. This CDR3 contains 16 residues. Germline assignment: CDR1 SQVTM and CDR2 ANQGSEA. Trimming took 4 bases from V and 2 from J; bases not matched to a gene: 10. CDR3 nucleotide sequence: TGCAGCGTTGGTGACAGGGGGCGCGGGGTTCAAGAGACCCAGTACTTC. Its translation is CSVGDRGRGVQETQYF.

The chain uses TRBV5-1 and TRBJ2-2; 11 nucleotides line up with TRBD2. The CDR3 loop spans 20 amino acids. Germline V lookup: CDR1 SGHRS, CDR2 YFSETQ. Trimming at V came to 2 bases and at J to 3 bases, leaving 15 bases not matched to a gene. CDR3 bases: TGCGCCAGCAGCTTCCGAACTAGCGGGGGACTAGGTGTAGACACCGGGGAGCTGTTTTTT. It codes for CASSFRTSGGLGVDTGELFF.

This clone was seen only a few times. The chain carries TRBV6-6 and TRBJ1-2; 7 bases align to TRBD1. Germline V CDR1 and CDR2: MNHNY, SVGAGI (reference sequence). The CDR3 is 14 amino acids. J lost 5 bases, V lost 5 bases, and 8 bases had no gene match. CDR3 sequence reads: CASSVTGVYYGYTF. The DNA of the CDR3 is TGTGCCAGCAGTGTAACAGGGGTATATTATGGCTACACCTTC.

V is TRBV25-1 and J is TRBJ2-7; TRBD2 aligns across 9 bases. V shed 2 bases, J shed 3 bases, and the junction held 14 bases outside the gene matches. The CDR3 contains 18 residues. CDR1 is MGHDK, CDR2 SYGVNS, per germline. DNA of the CDR3: TGTGCCAGCAGTGAACGGAGCCGGGAAGCGGGGGGCCTCTACGAGCAGTACTTC. Translated: CASSERSREAGGLYEQYF.

The rearrangement links TRBV10-1 to TRBJ2-3, with 8 bases identical to TRBD1. CDR1 and CDR2 from the germline V gene are WNHNN and SYGVQD (reference sequence). V gave up 2 bases and J gave up 6 bases; unmatched junction bases: 7. This CDR3 has 15 amino acids. The CDR3 sequence is CASSEPGQGEDTQYF. CDR3 nucleotides: TGCGCCAGCAGTGAGCCAGGACAGGGAGAGGATACGCAGTATTTT.

V usage is TRBV11-3 and J usage is TRBJ2-7; TRBD1 aligns across 7 bases. Germline-derived CDR1 and CDR2 are SGHNT and YENEEA. CDR3 length: 15 residues. V gave up 4 bases and J gave up 6 bases; unmatched junction bases: 12. The CDR3 sequence: CASSSDREDAGEQYF. DNA for the CDR3: TGTGCCAGCAGCTCCGACAGGGAAGACGCGGGCGAGCAGTACTTC. Looking up the rest from reference TRBV11-3 and TRBJ2-7 gives the full variable domain: EAGVVQSPRYKIIEKKQPVAFWCNPISGHNTLYWYLQNLGQGPELLIRYENEEAVDDSQLPKDRFSAERLKGVDSTLKIQPAELGDSAVYLCASSSDREDAGEQYFGPGTRLTVT.

The chain uses TRBV6-5 and TRBJ1-2; the D gene is possibly TRBD1 (5 bases). In germline, CDR1 is MNHEY, CDR2 SVGAGI. This CDR3 contains 14 residues. With 5 bases removed from V and 8 bases from J, the gap between germline ends came to 18 bases. The CDR3 spells CASSRGGGDGGYTF. The CDR3 region has the DNA TGTGCCAGCAGTCGTGGGGGGGGAGATGGGGGCTACACCTTC.

The sample holds a few counts of this clone. DNA of the CDR3: TGTGCCAGCAGTGGGCGGGACTACAATGAGCAGTTCTTC. Residues: CASSGRDYNEQFF. V gene TRBV6-5 combines with J gene TRBJ2-1; tentatively, D is TRBD2 (6 bases). The V end was cut by 5 bases, the J end by 3 bases, with 8 bases between. Per the germline V gene, CDR1 is MNHEY and CDR2 is SVGAGI. The CDR3 extends over 13 amino acids.

This chain connects TRBV5-1 to TRBJ2-2, with TRBD1 identical over 7 bases. The CDR3 consists of 17 residues. From germline, CDR1 is SGHRS and CDR2 YFSETQ. The V gene end was trimmed by 6 bases and the J gene end by 1 base; junction bases not matched to a gene: 12. CDR3 residues: CASNSIPGTENTGELFF. The DNA of the CDR3 is TGCGCCAGCAACAGCATCCCCGGGACAGAGAACACCGGGGAGCTGTTTTTT. The full variable domain, in which reference TRBV5-1 and TRBJ2-2 provide the parts outside the CDR3, is KAGVTQTPRYLIKTRGQQVTLSCSPISGHRSVSWYQQTPGQGLQFLFEYFSETQRNKGNFPGRFSGRQFSNSRSEMNVSTLELGDSALYLCASNSIPGTENTGELFFGEGSRLTVL.

This clone was recorded once. The CDR3 sequence is CASSLGQGKEQYF. For the CDR3, the DNA is TGTGCCAGTAGCCTGGGACAGGGTAAAGAGCAGTACTTC. This chain links TRBV19 with TRBJ2-5; 9 bases fit TRBD1. V was clipped by 6 bases and J by 11 bases; unmatched bases: 10. The CDR3 loop spans 13 amino acids. Germline CDR1 is LNHDA and CDR2 is SQIVND (reference sequence).

The chain is built from TRBV11-3 and TRBJ2-7, with D maybe TRBD2 (6 bases). Trimming pared 4 bases from V and 2 bases from J, leaving 12 bases between. CDR3 size: 14 residues. CDR1 and CDR2 from the germline V gene are SGHNT and YENEEA. The DNA of the CDR3 is TGTGCCAGCAGCTCCAGCTCGGGGGCCTACGAGCAGTACTTC. Its translation: CASSSSSGAYEQYF.

The chain joins TRBV29-1 to TRBJ2-7; TRBD1 agrees at 12 bases. Germline lookup yields CDR1 SQVTM and CDR2 ANQGSEA. The CDR3 totals 14 residues. V lost 4 bases to trimming and J lost 6 bases; unmatched junction nucleotides: 7. CDR3 sequence: CSVVPGQGAVEQYF. CDR3 DNA: TGCAGCGTTGTCCCGGGACAGGGGGCGGTCGAGCAGTACTTC.

The chain uses TRBV2 and TRBJ2-7, with unresolved D. CDR3 length equals 9 residues. Germline CDR1 is SNHLY and CDR2 is FYNNEI. V was cut by 3 bases and J by 12 bases, with 6 bases left in between. CDR3 nucleotide sequence: TGTGCCAGCAGTGACAGGTTGTACTTC. Encoded protein: CASSDRLYF.

V and J are TRBV9 and TRBJ2-5; TRBD2 aligns across 13 bases. Germline CDR1 reads SGDLS; CDR2 reads YYNGEE. There are 16 residues in the CDR3. V shed 0 bases, J shed 3 bases, and the junction held 2 bases outside the gene matches. The CDR3: CASSVGTSGRKETQYF. The CDR3 region has the DNA TGTGCCAGCAGCGTAGGGACTAGCGGGAGAAAAGAGACCCAGTACTTC.

The V and J genes are TRBV7-3 and TRBJ1-2; 9 nucleotides agree with TRBD1. The CDR3 runs 17 residues. With V trimmed by 5 bases and J by 4 bases, 14 bases remained unmatched. Germline CDR1 and CDR2: SGHTA and FQGTGA. CDR3 protein: CASSISAAGTGFYGYTF. The CDR3 bases are TGTGCCAGCAGCATATCCGCAGCCGGGACAGGGTTCTATGGCTACACCTTC.

Here the CDR3 DNA reads TGTGCCAGCAGCCATGCCGGGACAGGTTACACTGAAGCTTTCTTT. It translates to CASSHAGTGYTEAFF. V is TRBV7-2 and J is TRBJ1-1; 8 bases are a match to TRBD1. Germline lookup yields CDR1 SGHTA and CDR2 FQGNSA. This CDR3 comprises 15 residues. J gave up 3 bases and V 5 bases, and 8 bases lay outside the gene matches. Full variable domain (rest looked up from reference TRBV7-2 and TRBJ1-1): GAGVSQSPSNKVTEKGKDVELRCDPISGHTALYWYRQSLGQGLEFLIYFQGNSAPDKSGLPSDRFSAERTGGSVSTLTIQRTQQEDSAVYLCASSHAGTGYTEAFFGQGTRLTVV.

The chain uses TRBV5-4 and TRBJ2-7; 7 bases agree with TRBD2. The germline V gene has CDR1 SGHNT and CDR2 YYREEE (reference sequence). This CDR3 spans 15 amino acids. The junction had 5 bases not matched to a gene; V was cut back by 0 bases and J by 2 bases. In nucleotides, the CDR3 is TGTGCCAGCAGCTTGGTTGGGACTACAACCTACGAGCAGTACTTC. This encodes CASSLVGTTTYEQYF.